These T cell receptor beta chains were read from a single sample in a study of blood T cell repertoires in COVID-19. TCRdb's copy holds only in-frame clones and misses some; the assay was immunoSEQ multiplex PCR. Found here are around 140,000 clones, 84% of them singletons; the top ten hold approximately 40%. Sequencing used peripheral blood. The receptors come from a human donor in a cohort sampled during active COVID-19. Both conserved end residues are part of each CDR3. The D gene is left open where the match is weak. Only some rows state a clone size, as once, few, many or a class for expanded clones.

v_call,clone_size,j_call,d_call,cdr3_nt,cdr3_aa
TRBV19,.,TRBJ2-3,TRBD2,TGTGCCAGTAAAGGTTGGGGGGGAAGCACAGATACGCAGTATTTT,CASKGWGGSTDTQYF
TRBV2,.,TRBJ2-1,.,TGTGCCAGCTCTACCTTAGATAGCTCCTACAATGAGCAGTTCTTC,CASSTLDSSYNEQFF
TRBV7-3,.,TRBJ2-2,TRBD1,TGTGCCAGCAGCCCCGGACAGGGCACCGGGGAGCTGTTTTTT,CASSPGQGTGELFF
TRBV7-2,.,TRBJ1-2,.,TGTGCCAGCAGCTTAGAAGGGGTAGGGTTCGATGGCTACACCTTC,CASSLEGVGFDGYTF
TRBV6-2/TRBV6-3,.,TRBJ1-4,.,TGTGCCAGCAGTTACCCGGGAGCGGATGAAAAACTGTTTTTT,CASSYPGADEKLFF
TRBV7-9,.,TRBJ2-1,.,TGTGCCAGCAGCTTTAGAGAGAACAAAGGGGCTGAGCAGTTCTTC,CASSFRENKGAEQFF
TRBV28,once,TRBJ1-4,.,TGTGCCAGCAGCCTGACAGTTACGAGAGAAAAACTGTTTTTT,CASSLTVTREKLFF
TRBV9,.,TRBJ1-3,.,TGTGCCAGCGGACGGAGCGGGCGGAGCTCTGGAAACACCATATATTTT,CASGRSGRSSGNTIYF
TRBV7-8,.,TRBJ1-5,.,TGTGCCAGCAGCTTAGAGGGGGATAGCAATCAGCCCCAGCATTTT,CASSLEGDSNQPQHF
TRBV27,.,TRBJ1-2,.,TGTGCCAGCAGTTCCTCCGGGACGGGGGTCTACACCTTC,CASSSSGTGVYTF
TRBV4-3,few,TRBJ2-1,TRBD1,TGCGCCAGCAGCCGGGAGACAGGGGCCCACAATGAGCAGTTCTTC,CASSRETGAHNEQFF
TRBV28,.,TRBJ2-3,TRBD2,TGTGCCAGCAGTAGCGGGAGTCCAGATACGCAGTATTTT,CASSSGSPDTQYF
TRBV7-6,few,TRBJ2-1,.,TGTGCCAGCAGCTTAAGCTCTTTCCGGGGTGAGCAGTTCTTC,CASSLSSFRGEQFF